This TCR beta chain was found in a study of low-dose radiotherapy and immunotherapy resistance in tumors. Overall study context: A dose of 1 Gy per fraction every two weeks went to Cohort 2, totaling 13 Gy over 26 weeks. Patients were treated with intravenous nivolumab at 240 mg every two weeks and were also dosed with ipilimumab at 1 mg/kg every six weeks. Given every two weeks, intravenous cyclophosphamide 200 mg/m2 preceded radiation and immunotherapy by one day.

Both TCRalpha and TCRbeta chains were reverse transcribed with V-gene-specific primers. Both a constant-region primer and a V-primer adapter served to amplify TCRs across roughly 20 PCR cycles. TCRdb re-analysed the reads in MiXCR, keeping a single row per CDR3 protein. The table includes roughly 100,000 distinct CDR3 sequences, 20% to 25% detected once. In this sample, this clonotype turned up many times. Noted time point: after trial treatment. Specified treatment: LDRT plus nivolumab, ipilimumab, low-dose cyclophosphamide and aspirin (RACIN trial). Low-dose radiotherapy and low-dose cyclophosphamide, together with aspirin, ipilimumab and nivolumab, were given to donors. The clonotype comes from a male donor with prostate cancer. The sequencing used PBMCs, collected after low-dose radiotherapy plus immunotherapy.

The CDR3: CSGLGQTSTDTQYF. The DNA for the CDR3 is TGCAGTGGATTGGGACAGACAAGCACAGATACGCAGTATTTT. The rearrangement links TRBV20-1 to TRBJ2-3, with TRBD1 matching over 7 bases. The germline CDR1 and CDR2 sequences are DFQATT and SNEGSKA (reference sequence). This CDR3 spans 14 amino acids. Germline trimming cut 7 bases from V and 0 bases from J; bases unmatched to any gene: 7.